The next 32 T cell receptor beta chains were all read from a single sample in a study of memory CD4+ T cells and cytomegalovirus serostatus. Clones were sequenced by immunoSEQ multiplex PCR, and TCRdb holds only the in-frame ones, with some missing. In the table there are approximately 44,000 clones, approximately 82% of which are singletons. Single viable CD3+CD4+CD8-CD45RO+ cells were sorted as the memory CD4+ T cells. Sample: memory CD4+ T cells from blood. The source of these receptors is an adult in good health and CMV-seronegative.

As DNA, the CDR3 is TGCGCCAGCAGCTTGTCAGCGGGGATTGGCACCGGGGAGCTGTTTTTT. It encodes CASSLSAGIGTGELFF. J is TRBJ2-2 and V is TRBV5-1, with TRBD2 identical over 7 bases. The CDR3 length is 16 residues. Germline-derived CDR1 and CDR2 are SGHRS and YFSETQ. With V trimmed by 1 base and J by 4 bases, 7 bases remained unmatched. Together with reference TRBV5-1 and TRBJ2-2, the CDR3 gives the full variable domain: KAGVTQTPRYLIKTRGQQVTLSCSPISGHRSVSWYQQTPGQGLQFLFEYFSETQRNKGNFPGRFSGRQFSNSRSEMNVSTLELGDSALYLCASSLSAGIGTGELFFGEGSRLTVL.

The CDR3 nucleotides are TGCGCCAGCAGCTTGGATAGCTATGGCTACACCTTC. Translating it yields CASSLDSYGYTF. The chain links TRBV5-1 to TRBJ1-2; D call uncertain. Trimming removed 0 bases from V and 4 bases from J, with 4 bases in between. The germline V gene has CDR1 SGHRS and CDR2 YFSETQ. This CDR3 has 12 amino acids.

This rearrangement joins TRBV9 to TRBJ2-2; D may be TRBD1 (6 bases). Between the trimmed V and J ends, which lost 3 bases and 5 bases, there was a span of 17 bases. The CDR3 is 16 amino acids. Germline V CDR1 and CDR2: SGDLS, YYNGEE. CDR3 residues: CASSALTGMRTGELFF. For the CDR3, the DNA is TGTGCCAGCAGCGCTTTGACAGGAATGCGAACCGGGGAGCTGTTTTTT. Full variable domain (missing parts from reference TRBV9 and TRBJ2-2): DSGVTQTPKHLITATGQRVTLRCSPRSGDLSVYWYQQSLDQGLQFLIQYYNGEERAKGNILERFSAQQFPDLHSELNLSSLELGDSALYFCASSALTGMRTGELFFGEGSRLTVL.

This clone was found a few times. The chain is built from TRBV6-5 and TRBJ2-7; possible D gene TRBD1, 6 bases. V gave up 6 bases and J gave up 2 bases, with 11 bases separating them. This CDR3 is built from 13 residues. The germline V gene encodes CDR1 MNHEY and CDR2 SVGAGI. The CDR3 nucleotides are TGTGCCAGCAGGTCGGGACACCCCTACGAGCAGTACTTC. Translation: CASRSGHPYEQYF.

This chain joins TRBV10-3 and TRBJ2-2; no firm D call. V shed 7 bases and J shed 6 bases, with 6 bases lying between them. CDR1 and CDR2 (germline): ENHRY, SYGVKD. The CDR3 length is 11 residues. CDR3 sequence: CAITRAGELFF. The DNA for the CDR3 is TGTGCCATCACCCGGGCCGGGGAGCTGTTTTTT.

The chain uses TRBV29-1 and TRBJ2-5; perhaps TRBD1 as D (6 bases). CDR1 is SQVTM, CDR2 ANQGSEA, per germline. The V end was cut by 7 bases, the J end by 0 bases, with 21 bases between. This CDR3 is built from 16 residues. CDR3 sequence: CSGRMGAGRYQETQYF. The DNA for the CDR3 is TGCAGCGGAAGAATGGGGGCCGGAAGGTACCAAGAGACCCAGTACTTC.

This rearrangement joins TRBV2 to TRBJ2-7, with 7 bases that match TRBD1. The ends lost 6 bases at V and 3 bases at J; junction bases unmatched: 5. The CDR3 spans 13 residues. Germline CDR1 reads SNHLY; CDR2 reads FYNNEI. The CDR3 is CASRVGTDYEQYF. The CDR3 DNA follows: TGTGCCAGCAGGGTTGGGACAGACTACGAGCAGTACTTC.

This clone is categorized as medium-sized. The genes are TRBV2 and TRBJ1-2; TRBD1 agrees at 10 bases. Germline V gene lookup returns CDR1 SNHLY and CDR2 FYNNEI. The CDR3 covers 13 residues. V dropped 9 bases and J dropped 7; count of bases not matched to a gene: 8. The DNA for the CDR3 is TGTGCCAGGTCCGGGACAGGGGTTCCTGGCTACACCTTC. Amino acid sequence: CARSGTGVPGYTF.

This sequence joins TRBV7-9 and TRBJ1-3; TRBD1 agrees at 7 bases. Trimming took 4 bases from V and 0 from J; bases not matched to a gene: 3. This CDR3 comprises 15 residues. In germline, CDR1 is SEHNR, CDR2 FQNEAQ (reference sequence). The CDR3 reads CASSSGTASGNTIYF. In DNA form, the CDR3 reads TGTGCCAGCAGCTCCGGGACAGCCTCTGGAAACACCATATATTTT.

The chain carries TRBV5-4 and TRBJ2-3; 11 nucleotides agree with TRBD2. The CDR3 consists of 16 residues. Germline trimming cut 0 bases from V and 0 bases from J; bases unmatched to any gene: 0. Germline V gene sequence: CDR1 SGHNT, CDR2 YYREEE (reference sequence). CDR3 sequence: CASSLGLAGSTDTQYF. The CDR3 DNA follows: TGTGCCAGCAGCTTGGGACTAGCGGGGAGCACAGATACGCAGTATTTT.

The chain joins TRBV10-3 to TRBJ1-2, with D unclear. The CDR3 is 14 amino acids. V lost 4 bases to trimming and J lost 2 bases, with 11 bases between them. CDR1 and CDR2 (germline): ENHRY, SYGVKD. The CDR3 DNA sequence: TGTGCCATCAGTGTTCGAGGTACCAACTATGGCTACACCTTC. Translated, it gives CAISVRGTNYGYTF.

The chain carries TRBV28 and TRBJ2-1; 9 positions agree with TRBD2. V shed 7 bases, J shed 8 bases, and the junction held 12 bases outside the gene matches. From germline, CDR1 is MDHEN and CDR2 SYDVKM. The CDR3 extends over 15 amino acids. The CDR3 is CASTLRRGGLDEQFF. The CDR3 DNA is TGTGCCAGCACCTTGAGGCGGGGGGGCCTTGATGAGCAGTTCTTC.

The CDR3 loop is CAVGSGGNEKLFF. In DNA form, the CDR3 reads TGTGCAGTCGGTTCAGGGGGTAATGAAAAACTGTTTTTT. This chain connects TRBV19 to TRBJ1-4; TRBD1 matches at 7 bases. Germline CDR1 and CDR2: LNHDA and SQIVND (reference sequence). The CDR3 contains 13 residues.

The V and J genes are TRBV5-4 and TRBJ2-5; the D gene is possibly TRBD2 (6 bases). The V and J ends lost 5 bases and 5 bases respectively, with 25 bases between them. The germline gives CDR1 SGHNT, CDR2 YYREEE (reference sequence). The CDR3 has 17 amino acids. The chain's CDR3 is CASSSKRFTSTGETQYF. The CDR3 DNA reads TGTGCCAGCAGTTCGAAACGGTTTACTAGCACCGGTGAGACCCAGTACTTC.

In this sample, this clone turned up once. The chain combines TRBV2 with TRBJ1-5; 8 nucleotides agree with TRBD1. The length of the CDR3 is 15 residues. With V trimmed by 4 bases and J by 2 bases, 4 bases remained unmatched. The V gene's germline CDR1 is SNHLY and CDR2 FYNNEI. CDR3: CASSVPGGGNQPQHF. The CDR3 nucleotides are TGTGCCAGCAGTGTCCCAGGGGGCGGCAATCAGCCCCAGCATTTT.

This clone was seen more than once but under ten times. The rearrangement links TRBV2 to TRBJ1-4; unclear D gene. This CDR3 is built from 11 residues. Looked up from germline, CDR1 is SNHLY and CDR2 is FYNNEI. Trimming removed 6 bases from V and 6 bases from J, with 5 bases in between. DNA of the CDR3: TGTGCCAGCAGAATGGATGAAAAACTGTTTTTT. Its translation: CASRMDEKLFF.

The chain has TRBV27 and TRBJ2-5; 9 bases are shared with TRBD1. The V and J ends lost 6 bases and 6 bases, in that order; junction bases with no gene match: 14. The CDR3 is 16 amino acids. The germline CDR1 and CDR2 sequences are MNHEY and SMNVEV (reference sequence). The CDR3 sequence: CASSPAGTGILKTQYF. CDR3 in DNA: TGTGCCAGCAGCCCGGCTGGGACAGGGATTTTGAAGACCCAGTACTTC.

V gene TRBV2 combines with J gene TRBJ2-1; D remains unclear. V gave up 4 bases and J gave up 5 bases, with 9 bases separating them. The CDR3 is made up of 13 amino acids. CDR1 is SNHLY and CDR2 is FYNNEI in the germline V gene. The CDR3 bases are TGTGCCAGCAGTGTGAATACTAACAATGAGCAGTTCTTC. Protein sequence: CASSVNTNNEQFF.

This chain joins TRBV5-1 and TRBJ1-4; D gene unclear. Germline V gene sequence: CDR1 SGHRS, CDR2 YFSETQ. V was cut by 0 bases and J by 0 bases, with 9 bases left in between. The CDR3 extends over 16 amino acids. In DNA, the CDR3 is TGCGCCAGCAGCTTGGGTGGGAAGGCAACTAATGAAAAACTGTTTTTT. Translating gives CASSLGGKATNEKLFF.

This sequence joins TRBV7-2 and TRBJ2-1; D might be TRBD1 or TRBD2, each matching 5 bases. This CDR3 spans 14 amino acids. Germline V gene sequence: CDR1 SGHTA, CDR2 FQGNSA. Trimming removed 6 bases from V and 7 bases from J, with 16 bases in between. DNA of the CDR3: TGTGCCAGCAGGGGGGTTAAAGGGCGAAATGAGCAGTTCTTC. It yields the protein CASRGVKGRNEQFF.

The genes are TRBV28 and TRBJ2-7; 8 nucleotides align to TRBD2. V trimming: 2 bases; J trimming: 3 bases; junction bases outside the gene matches: 3. There are 14 residues in the CDR3. Germline CDR1 reads MDHEN; CDR2 reads SYDVKM. CDR3: CASSLRGGFYEQYF. The CDR3 DNA reads TGTGCCAGCAGTTTACGGGGGGGTTTCTACGAGCAGTACTTC.

V gene TRBV18 combines with J gene TRBJ2-5; no firm D call. This CDR3 has 18 amino acids. CDR1 is KGHSH, CDR2 LQKENI, per germline. The germline V and J ends were trimmed by 1 base and 2 bases, with 20 bases remaining between them. The CDR3: CASSPRIGVVSRQETQYF. The CDR3 DNA reads TGTGCCAGCTCACCACGGATCGGCGTAGTGAGTAGACAAGAGACCCAGTACTTC.

This clone was picked up a small number of times. This chain uses TRBV2 with TRBJ1-1; D uncertain. The germline V gene encodes CDR1 SNHLY and CDR2 FYNNEI. The CDR3 length is 13 residues. Trimming took off 7 bases at V and 1 base at J, with 10 bases between the two ends. The CDR3 bases are TGTGCCAGCATGCCGGACTCGAACACTGAAGCTTTCTTT. Translation: CASMPDSNTEAFF.

The chain uses TRBV7-9 and TRBJ1-6; 7 positions agree with TRBD1. V trimming: 5 bases; J trimming: 6 bases; junction bases outside the gene matches: 4. Germline loops: CDR1 SEHNR, CDR2 FQNEAQ (reference sequence). This CDR3 contains 14 residues. Here the CDR3 reads CASSPDRVNSPLHF. The CDR3 DNA reads TGTGCCAGCAGCCCTGACAGGGTTAATTCACCCCTCCACTTT.

The genes are TRBV10-2 and TRBJ1-6; D is possibly TRBD1 (5 bases). CDR1 WSHSY and CDR2 SAAADI come from the germline V gene. V lost 5 bases to trimming and J lost 8 bases, with 10 bases between them. The CDR3 covers 13 residues. CDR3 nucleotide sequence: TGCGCCAGCAGTCCGACAGTTCATTCACCCCTCCACTTT. Its protein product is CASSPTVHSPLHF.

The table lists this clone with a few counts. The chain employs TRBV6-5 and TRBJ2-3; 7 bases line up with TRBD1. The CDR3 covers 14 residues. V dropped 8 bases and J dropped 2; count of bases not matched to a gene: 7. Germline V gives CDR1 MNHEY, CDR2 SVGAGI. CDR3 in amino acids: CASLRDSNTDTQYF. The DNA of the CDR3 is TGTGCCAGCTTAAGGGACAGTAACACAGATACGCAGTATTTT.

This clone was seen more than once but under ten times. The genes are TRBV27 and TRBJ1-1; TRBD1 aligns across 7 bases. Germline CDR1 MNHEY, CDR2 SMNVEV (reference sequence). This CDR3 is built from 14 residues. V dropped 4 bases and J dropped 5; count of bases not matched to a gene: 7. In DNA form, the CDR3 reads TGTGCCAGCAGTTGGTCGACAGGGATGACTGAAGCTTTCTTT. Protein product: CASSWSTGMTEAFF.

This clone was recorded only once. The J gene is TRBJ1-3, the V gene TRBV7-2; no clear D. The CDR3 runs 13 residues. V gave up 2 bases and J gave up 0 bases, with 2 bases separating them. Germline lookup yields CDR1 SGHTA and CDR2 FQGNSA. CDR3 sequence (DNA): TGTGCCAGCAGCTTAAGCTCTGGAAACACCATATATTTT. It encodes CASSLSSGNTIYF.

The chain links TRBV15 to TRBJ2-5, with unresolved D. Germline V gene data show CDR1 as LNHNV and CDR2 as YYDKDF (reference sequence). V shed 0 bases and J shed 5 bases, with 4 bases lying between them. This CDR3 contains 12 residues. The chain's CDR3 is CATSRDIETQYF. For the CDR3, the DNA is TGTGCCACCAGCAGAGATATCGAGACCCAGTACTTC. Based on the CDR3 plus reference TRBV15 and TRBJ2-5, the full variable domain is DAMVIQNPRYQVTQFGKPVTLSCSQTLNHNVMYWYQQKSSQAPKLLFHYYDKDFNNEADTPDNFQSRRPNTSFCFLDIRSPGLGDTAMYLCATSRDIETQYFGPGTRLLVL.

In this sample, this clone turned up once. The rearrangement links TRBV9 to TRBJ1-3; D is unclear. V lost 0 bases and J lost 4, with 5 bases in between. CDR1 and CDR2 (germline): SGDLS, YYNGEE. The CDR3 consists of 13 residues. The CDR3 sequence is CASSVAPGNTIYF. In DNA, the CDR3 is TGTGCCAGCAGCGTAGCTCCGGGAAACACCATATATTTT.

The genes are TRBV4-2 and TRBJ2-1; 9 bases agree with TRBD1. Losses at the gene ends were 0 bases for V and 4 bases for J; bases not matched to a gene: 1. Germline CDR1 LGHNA, CDR2 YNFKEQ. This CDR3 is built from 15 residues. The CDR3 region has the DNA TGTGCCAGCAGCCAAGATGGACAGGGGTACAATGAGCAGTTCTTC. This gives the protein CASSQDGQGYNEQFF.

This rearrangement joins TRBV10-2 to TRBJ2-1; D is perhaps TRBD1 (5 bases). Trimming removed 6 bases from V and 4 bases from J, with 16 bases in between. The V gene's germline CDR1 is WSHSY and CDR2 SAAADI. CDR3 length: 15 residues. The CDR3, as DNA: TGCGCCAGCAGCCCAGGACATGGACGATACAATGAGCAGTTCTTC. It specifies CASSPGHGRYNEQFF.